The clone carrying this TCR beta chain has a handful of counts. What it binds is not known. Every patient had bone marrow sampled while the disease was active. Germline V lookup: CDR1 MGHRA, CDR2 YSYEKL. V was pared by 0 bases and J by 5 bases, with 7 bases of the junction left unmatched. The CDR3 extends over 16 amino acids. This entry comes from a study of read filtering for tumor transcriptome and immune sequencing. Study-wide background: RNA-seq yielded only roughly 80 to 1,400 TCR reads, IR-seq about 4.05 to 11 million. General study results and limits: Compared with RNA-seq, IR-seq gave much higher clonotype depth and reliability.

Molecular barcoded adaptors covering alpha/delta and beta/gamma chains were used on around 400 ng RNA. TCRdb itself ran the reads through MiXCR, one entry per CDR3 protein. In the table there are some 20,000 distinct CDR3 sequences, more than 20% of which are singletons. This sequence joins TRBV4-1 and TRBJ2-1, with 7 bases aligning to TRBD2. Material: a population of CD138-negative cells sorted from bone marrow. The sequence derives from a donor at least 40 years old with multiple myeloma. CDR3 coding DNA: TGCGCCAGCAGCCAAGAGTCCAGCGGGACCCACAATGAGCAGTTCTTC. Its protein is CASSQESSGTHNEQFF.